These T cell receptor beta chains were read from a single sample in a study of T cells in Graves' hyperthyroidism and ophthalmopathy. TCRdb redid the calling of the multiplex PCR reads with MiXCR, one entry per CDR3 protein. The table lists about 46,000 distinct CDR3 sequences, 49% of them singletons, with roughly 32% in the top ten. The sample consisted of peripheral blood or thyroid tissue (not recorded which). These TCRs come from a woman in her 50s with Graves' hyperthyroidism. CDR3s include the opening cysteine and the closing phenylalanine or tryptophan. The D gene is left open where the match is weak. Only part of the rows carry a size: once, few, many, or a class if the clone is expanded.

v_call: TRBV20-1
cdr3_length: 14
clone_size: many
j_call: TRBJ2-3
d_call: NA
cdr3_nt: TGCAGTGCTTCCTATGATCGGGAGTCTGATACGCAGTATTTT
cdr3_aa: CSASYDRESDTQYF

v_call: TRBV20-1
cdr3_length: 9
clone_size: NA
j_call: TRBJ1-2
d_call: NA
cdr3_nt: TGCAGTGCTAAGGGTGGCTACACCTTC
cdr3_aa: CSAKGGYTF

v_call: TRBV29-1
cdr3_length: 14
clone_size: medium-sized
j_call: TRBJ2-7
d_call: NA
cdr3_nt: TGCAGCGTTGGGGCGGCGGGAAGCCGATTCGAGCAGTACTTC
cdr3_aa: CSVGAAGSRFEQYF

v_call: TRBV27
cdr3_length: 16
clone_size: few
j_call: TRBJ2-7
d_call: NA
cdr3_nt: TGTGCCAGCAGACCCTCGCCCCGGGACAACTCCTACGAGCAGTACTTC
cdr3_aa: CASRPSPRDNSYEQYF

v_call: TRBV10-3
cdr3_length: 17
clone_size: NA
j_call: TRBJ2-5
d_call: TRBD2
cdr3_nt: TGTGCCAGCCGGGGGTGGCGGGAGGACCGGAGGACGGAGACCCAGTACTTC
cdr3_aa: CASRGWREDRRTETQYF

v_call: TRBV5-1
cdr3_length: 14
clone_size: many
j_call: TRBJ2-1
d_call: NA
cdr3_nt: TGCGCCAGCAGCACGCAGGGACCAGACAATGAGCAGTTCTTC
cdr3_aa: CASSTQGPDNEQFF

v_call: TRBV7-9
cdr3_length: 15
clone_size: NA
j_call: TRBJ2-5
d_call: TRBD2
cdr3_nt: TGTGCCAGCAGCTCAACCCGGGGGGGGGATCAGCCCCAGTACTTC
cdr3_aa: CASSSTRGGDQPQYF

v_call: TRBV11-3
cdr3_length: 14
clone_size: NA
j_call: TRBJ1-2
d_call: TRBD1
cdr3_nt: TGTGCCAGCAGCCACGGACAGGGCCCCGATGGCTACACCTTC
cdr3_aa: CASSHGQGPDGYTF

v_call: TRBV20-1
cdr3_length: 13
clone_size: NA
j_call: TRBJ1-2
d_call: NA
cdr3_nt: TGCAGTGCTAGGATGAGGACGTCGTGGGGCTACACCTTC
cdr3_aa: CSARMRTSWGYTF

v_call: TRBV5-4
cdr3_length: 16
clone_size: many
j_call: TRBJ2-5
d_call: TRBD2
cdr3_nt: TGTGCCAGCAGCCCGGCCCCTAGCGGGAGAGGGGAGACCCAGTACTTC
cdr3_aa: CASSPAPSGRGETQYF

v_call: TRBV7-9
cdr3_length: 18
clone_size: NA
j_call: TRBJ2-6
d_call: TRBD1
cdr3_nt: TGTGCCAGCAGCCCCCTAGGGGGACAGGGCTCTGGGGCCAACGTCCTGACTTTC
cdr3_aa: CASSPLGGQGSGANVLTF

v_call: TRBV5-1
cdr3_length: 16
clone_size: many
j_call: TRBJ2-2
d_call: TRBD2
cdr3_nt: TGCGCCAGCAGACCTAGCGGGAGGACGAACACCGGGGAGCTGTTTTTT
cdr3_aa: CASRPSGRTNTGELFF

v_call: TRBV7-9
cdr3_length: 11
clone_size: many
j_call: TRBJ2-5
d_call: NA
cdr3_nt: TGTGCCAGCAGGGAAGGACAGACCCAGTACTTC
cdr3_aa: CASREGQTQYF

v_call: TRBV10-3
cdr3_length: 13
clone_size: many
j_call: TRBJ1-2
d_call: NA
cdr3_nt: TGTGCCATCAGGGCCGCAGGGGACGATGGCTACACCTTC
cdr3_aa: CAIRAAGDDGYTF

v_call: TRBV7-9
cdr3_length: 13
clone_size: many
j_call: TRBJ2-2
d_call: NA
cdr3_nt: TGTGCCAGCAGCTTCAGTAATACCGGGGAGCTGTTTTTT
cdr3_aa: CASSFSNTGELFF

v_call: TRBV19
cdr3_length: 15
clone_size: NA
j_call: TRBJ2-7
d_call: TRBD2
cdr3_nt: TGTGCCAGTAGTATAGCGCGGGGGTACTATGACGAGCGGTACTTC
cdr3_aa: CASSIARGYYDERYF

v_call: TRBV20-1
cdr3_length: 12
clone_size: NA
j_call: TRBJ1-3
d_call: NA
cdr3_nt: TGCAGTGCTAGGGGGGGGGACAACACCATATATTTT
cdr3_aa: CSARGGDNTIYF

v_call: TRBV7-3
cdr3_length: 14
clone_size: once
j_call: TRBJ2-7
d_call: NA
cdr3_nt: TGTGCCAGCAGCCAAACTAGACAGGCCTACGAGCAGTACTTC
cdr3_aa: CASSQTRQAYEQYF